The entry below gives a single T cell receptor (beta chain) sequence along with its context. The count of this clone is one. There is no known antigen for this receptor. Per-base qualities were not stored, and no clone one base away is much larger. Including cysteine and phenylalanine, the CDR3 has 17 amino acids. CDR3 DNA only is kept here, 51 bases in frame from base 1. V is cut by 5 bases and J by 1 base, and the space between the germline ends is 21 bases. CDR1 SGHTA and CDR2 FQGNSA were looked up in the germline V gene. This specimen's treatment or condition label, interpreted: some 20 received Ad26.COV2.S at low or high dose, single or two shots; a few received placebo; per-sample allocation not given. For vaccine and placebo recipients, repertoires were sequenced using samples collected on day 63 after the first injection. Cohort 1b enrolled about 25 adults aged 18-55 years at a single site in Boston, USA, between 29 July and 7 August 2020. Ad26.COV2.S was a replication-incompetent adenovirus type 26 vector that expressed a prefusion-stabilized SARS-CoV-2 spike protein derived from the original Wuhan strain.

The immunoSEQ Assay was used to sequence TCRbeta CDR3 regions. After extraction, genomic DNA underwent amplification by bias-controlled multiplex PCR, followed by high-throughput sequencing. On the study's bioinformatics: To quantify the absolute abundance of every unique TCRbeta CDR3 region, sequences were collapsed and filtered. T cell fraction was estimated by normalizing TCRbeta template counts to usable DNA, which was measured by amplifying reference genes present in all nucleated cells. Repertoire TCRs were annotated as SARS-CoV-2-specific by exact matching of V gene, CDR3 amino acid sequence and J gene to a known reactive TCR set. MIRA supplied the reference SARS-CoV-2 TCR set, which was filtered for enrichment in COVID-19-positive ImmuneCODE repertoires so that public or cross-reactive TCRs were removed. Using the MIRA antigens, annotated TCRs were further analysed by specific ORF or by position within an ORF. Depth was the summed frequency of annotated unique rearrangements, while breadth was defined as annotated unique rearrangements over total unique productive rearrangements. Two-sided Wilcoxon rank-sum tests were applied when comparing TCR breadth between groups. TCRdb mirrors the immuneACCESS table, restricted to in-frame sequences. Some clones are absent from its copies; in checked studies, under half trace to an unresolved V gene, and the reason for the others is unknown. V, J and clone size derive from that table, while D and trimming were established from the DNA sequence. The sample data list under 500,000 clones, and approximately 90% of these were observed just once. About 1.7% of the sample belongs to the ten largest clones.

The entry originates in a study of Ad26.COV2.S vaccination and SARS-CoV-2 variants (dated by TCRdb to the early 2020s). About the study as a whole: Vaccine-arm donors were drawn from COV1001, a multicentre, randomized, double-blind, placebo-controlled phase I-IIa trial of Ad26.COV2.S in healthy adults. Ad26.COV2.S was given intramuscularly at 5x10^10 or 1x10^11 viral particles, as a single shot or as two shots 56 days apart. TCRbeta repertoire sequencing served as the tool for gauging how specific and how broad the SARS-CoV-2-reactive T cell receptors were following Ad26.COV2.S vaccination. A total of approximately 30 samples were included in the TCR-sequenced set, comprising approximately 20 Ad26.COV2.S vaccine recipients, 5 placebo recipients and 8 SARS-CoV-2 convalescent individuals. Participants in the trial were split at random into five groups of five each, receiving low-dose or high-dose Ad26.COV2.S once or twice, or else placebo on both occasions. Investigators did not know the trial group allocation while performing experiments and assessing outcomes. The paper as a whole reports these results and caveats: The study was not powered for comparison of responses between vaccine doses or regimens. Ad26.COV2.S recipients had higher spike-specific TCR breadth than placebo recipients (P = 0.0014). The authors noted that total T cell responses may have been underestimated by the TCR breadth and depth analyses. Non-spike TCR breadth was comparable between vaccine and placebo recipients, consistent with the vaccine containing only spike. After vaccination, spike-specific CD8+ and CD4+ T cell responses were reported to show substantial breadth.

This receptor was identified in a person between 18 and 65 years old who received the Ad26.COV2.S COVID-19 vaccine or a placebo. The material sequenced was peripheral blood, taken in a trial of Ad26.COV2.S vaccine versus placebo. The rearranged segments are TRBV7-2 and TRBJ2-7; TRBD2 is perhaps the D gene, given 5 matching bases. The DNA sequence is as follows: TGTGCCAGCAGCCCCCTAGCCCCCGGACGGATTTCCTACGAGCAGTACTTC. It is translated as CASSPLAPGRISYEQYF.